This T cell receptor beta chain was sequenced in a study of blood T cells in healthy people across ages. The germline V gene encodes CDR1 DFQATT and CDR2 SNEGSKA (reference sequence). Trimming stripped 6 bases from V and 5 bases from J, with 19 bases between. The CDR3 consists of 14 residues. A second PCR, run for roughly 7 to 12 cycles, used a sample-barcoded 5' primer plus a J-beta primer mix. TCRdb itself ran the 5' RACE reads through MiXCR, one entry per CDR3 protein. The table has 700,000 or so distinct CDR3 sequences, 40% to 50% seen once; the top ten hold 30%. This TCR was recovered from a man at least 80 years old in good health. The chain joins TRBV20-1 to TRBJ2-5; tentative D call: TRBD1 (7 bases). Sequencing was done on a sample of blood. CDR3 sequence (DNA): TGCAGTGCCCCGAGAGACAGGGACTTTGAGACCCAGTACTTC. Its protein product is CSAPRDRDFETQYF.